This T cell receptor (beta chain) comes out of a study of cytotoxic CD8 clonotypes in ibrutinib-treated CLL (dated by TCRdb to about 2021). For the study in its entirety: In this cohort, 15 or so patients were treatment-naive and some 10 were relapsed/refractory, while some 18 had unmutated IGHV. Partial responses were observed in 24 patients and complete responses in 2; after a median follow-up of around 68 months, remission was maintained in some 14 patients and progression was observed in approximately 12. Samples at response were collected after a median of roughly 13 months of treatment, with a range of roughly 6 to 36 months. On average, each sample yielded around 270,000 productive templates and 94,082 productive rearrangements. Longitudinal samples were available for about 30% of the roughly 86 trial participants. Cryopreserved peripheral blood mononuclear cells were obtained before treatment, at response, and at either sustained remission or disease progression. Every remission and progressive disease sample was obtained while ibrutinib was still being received by the patients.

The goal of deep resolution MiSeq sequencing was a depth between 1 in 1 million and 1 in 200,000 T cells, and coverage averaged 10x per clonotype. The immunoSEQ hsTCRB Kit was used to generate the TCR beta libraries. In the paper's pipeline: Data were analyzed with ImmunoSEQ Data Assistant and ImmunoSEQ Analyzer, with V, D and J genes assigned per IMGT definitions. Clonality was computed as one minus normalized Shannon entropy of productive rearrangement frequencies, ranging from 0 to 1. Only overrepresented clonotypes making up at least 0.05% of each patient's repertoire were included in the public clonotype analysis. Some 14 age-matched healthy donor repertoires from immuneACCESS served as clonality controls. What TCRdb holds here is the immuneACCESS table cut down to in-frame rearrangements. Part of the clones is not present; checked against another copy, under half of the missing clones reflect an unresolved V gene, and the others are unexplained. V and J calls and clone size are as listed in that table; D and trimming were resolved from the DNA. This sample holds 30,000 to 50,000 clones; 68% were observed only once. The leading ten clones occupy about 7% of the sample.

The time point label for this specimen denotes: progressive disease on ibrutinib. For TCR beta library preparation, 1.5 to 2 micrograms of genomic DNA were extracted from the cryopreserved PBMCs. Longitudinal blood samples from CLL patients on ibrutinib monotherapy were analyzed using high-throughput TCR beta sequencing. The patients took part in an open-label, single-center phase 2 trial of ibrutinib monotherapy. To note about this clone: There is no known antigen for this receptor. Nothing much larger sits one base from this clone, and base qualities are not available.

Summary of the overall study and its limitations: An increase in clonality was observed at ibrutinib response, with clonality remaining stable during sustained remission and falling back toward baseline at progression. Public clonotypes were rare and either contracted or stayed stable during treatment, and the rise in clonality at ibrutinib response reflected the expansion of private clonotypes. At baseline, clonality was higher than in age-matched healthy donors and showed a strong correlation with circulating CD8+ T-cell counts. Sampling times were not matched between patients in sustained remission and patients whose disease was progressing, and lymph node repertoires were not examined.

This TCR was recovered from a human donor with chronic lymphocytic leukemia. The sequenced sample was PBMCs, obtained at disease progression, from a patient treated with ibrutinib.

The DNA sequence is TGTGCCAGTAGTATAGAGACAGCTCAGCCCCAGCATTTT. The translation is CASSIETAQPQHF. This receptor chain uses TRBV19 and TRBJ1-5; TRBD1 might be the D gene, on 5 matching bases. Taken from cysteine to phenylalanine, the CDR3 has 13 residues. Only CDR3 DNA is held: 39 bases, read in frame from base 1. V drops 0 bases and J drops 6 bases, leaving 6 bases in between. CDR1 and CDR2 were assigned from the germline V gene (reference sequence) as LNHDA and SQIVND. The full variable domain, with segments outside the CDR3 supplied by the reference TRBV19 and TRBJ1-5 proteins, appears as DGGITQSPKYLFRKEGQNVTLSCEQNLNHDAMYWYRQDPGQGLRLIYYSQIVNDFQKGDIAEGYSVSREKKESFPLTVTSAQKNPTAFYLCASSIETAQPQHFGDGTRLSIL.